This TCR beta chain came from a study of STAT5B mutations in CD4+ large granular lymphocyte leukemia. V was pared by 2 bases and J by 5 bases, with 13 bases between. This CDR3 contains 14 residues. Per germline, CDR1 SGHTA and CDR2 FQGTGA. The method was immunoSEQ multiplex PCR; TCRdb's version includes in-frame clones alone and lacks a portion of them. The sample contains over 30,000 clones, approximately 90% of which appear only once. The gene calls are TRBV7-3 and TRBJ2-7; possibly TRBD1 for D (6 bases). Sequenced input: CD4+ T cells from blood buffy coats. The TCR originated in a human donor in good health. CDR3 sequence reads: CASSLSYRDHEQYF. Here the CDR3 DNA reads TGTGCCAGCAGCTTATCGTACAGGGACCACGAGCAGTACTTC.